Below are 17 T cell receptor beta chains sequenced from a single sample in a study of technical replicates of blood from several donors. Here immunoSEQ multiplex PCR was the method, and the copy in TCRdb shows in-frame clones only, minus some. Counted here are about 83,000 clones, about 90% occurring once; the ten biggest clones make up about 0.27%. The sequencing input was T cells isolated from PBMCs. Source of these receptors: a human donor in good health.

The table lists this clone with a count of one. This sequence joins TRBV10-1 and TRBJ2-1, with a weak D call TRBD2 (6 bases). The V gene's germline CDR1 is WNHNN and CDR2 SYGVQD (reference sequence). The CDR3 has 12 amino acids. The V gene lost 3 bases and the J gene lost 14 bases, with 14 bases spanning the gap. DNA of the CDR3: TGCGCCAGCAGTGATCCCCGGGACTGGAAGTTCTTC. Its protein product is CASSDPRDWKFF.

The J gene is TRBJ2-1, the V gene TRBV6-5; D gene uncertain. This CDR3 is built from 13 residues. V was pared by 2 bases and J by 8 bases, with 10 bases between. Per the germline V gene, CDR1 is MNHEY and CDR2 is SVGAGI. The CDR3 loop is CASSYLEGYEQFF. As DNA, the CDR3 is TGTGCCAGCAGTTACCTAGAAGGTTATGAGCAGTTCTTC.

This chain links TRBV18 with TRBJ2-3, with D unresolved. The CDR3 consists of 13 residues. Germline loops: CDR1 KGHSH, CDR2 LQKENI. V lost 5 bases to trimming and J lost 2 bases, with 8 bases between them. The CDR3 bases are TGTGCCAGCTCAGATACAGCCACAGATACGCAGTATTTT. Protein sequence: CASSDTATDTQYF.

The J gene is TRBJ2-4, the V gene TRBV7-6, with 7 bases fitting TRBD2. V lost 2 bases to trimming and J lost 0 bases; unmatched junction nucleotides: 19. The CDR3 has 21 residues. Germline loops: CDR1 SGHVS, CDR2 FNYEAQ. The CDR3 protein is CASSLLLATNLSNLAKNIQYF. In DNA, the CDR3 is TGTGCCAGCAGCTTATTACTAGCGACCAACCTCTCTAATTTAGCCAAAAACATTCAGTACTTC.

This rearrangement joins TRBV9 to TRBJ1-1; TRBD1 matches 8 bases. The CDR3 is 15 amino acids. Trimming removed 3 bases from V and 1 base from J; junction bases left unmatched: 5. In germline, CDR1 is SGDLS, CDR2 YYNGEE. As DNA, the CDR3 is TGTGCCAGCAGCGCACGAGGACAGGGGAACACTGAAGCTTTCTTT. Its translation: CASSARGQGNTEAFF.

CDR3 in amino acids: CASSFDRDRQYF. The CDR3 nucleotides read TGTGCCAGCAGCTTTGATCGAGACAGGCAGTACTTC. V usage is TRBV5-6 and J usage is TRBJ2-7; TRBD1 is a possible D gene (5 bases). The CDR3 loop spans 12 amino acids. Trimming left V 2 bases short and J 9 bases short, with 12 bases between. Germline V lookup: CDR1 SGHDT, CDR2 YYEEEE.

V is TRBV21-1 and J is TRBJ2-1; TRBD2, the D gene given by the table, was not confirmed from the DNA. TRBV21-1 is reported as a pseudogene. The CDR3 has 17 residues. The chain's CDR3 is CASQIRTSAPPYNEQFF. CDR3 DNA: TGTGCCAGCCAAATACGGACTAGCGCCCCGCCCTACAATGAGCAGTTCTTC.

V gene TRBV27 combines with J gene TRBJ2-7; 7 bases are a match to TRBD2. V dropped 0 bases and J dropped 0; count of bases not matched to a gene: 5. CDR3 size: 16 residues. Germline V gene sequence: CDR1 MNHEY, CDR2 SMNVEV (reference sequence). CDR3 sequence: CASSLSRSGASYEQYF. The CDR3, as DNA: TGTGCCAGCAGTTTATCGCGGAGCGGGGCCTCCTACGAGCAGTACTTC.

The genes are TRBV11-2 and TRBJ2-1; 12 bases are a match to TRBD2. V trimming: 4 bases; J trimming: 2 bases; junction bases outside the gene matches: 9. This CDR3 has 18 residues. Per germline, CDR1 SGHAT and CDR2 FQNNGV. The CDR3 region has the DNA TGTGCCAGCAGCTCGGCCGGACTAGCGGGGACGACCTACAATGAGCAGTTCTTC. Amino acid sequence: CASSSAGLAGTTYNEQFF.

This chain's CDR3 is CASRRTGGYYEQYF. Here the CDR3 DNA reads TGTGCCAGCAGGAGGACAGGGGGTTACTACGAGCAGTACTTC. The J gene is TRBJ2-7, the V gene TRBV27; 10 nucleotides match TRBD1. The junction had 5 bases not matched to a gene; V was cut back by 6 bases and J by 3 bases. The germline CDR1 and CDR2 sequences are MNHEY and SMNVEV (reference sequence). This CDR3 is built from 14 residues.

The chain combines TRBV6-6 with TRBJ2-5; possible D gene TRBD2, 5 bases. The V and J ends lost 2 bases and 4 bases respectively, with 17 bases between them. Looked up from germline, CDR1 is MNHNY and CDR2 is SVGAGI (reference sequence). The CDR3 spans 16 residues. The CDR3 region has the DNA TGTGCCAGCAGTTACGGGCCCACGGGGAACCCAGAGACCCAGTACTTC. The encoded protein is CASSYGPTGNPETQYF.

This clone has only one observation. The chain employs TRBV9 and TRBJ2-1; 10 bases align to TRBD2. CDR3 length equals 17 residues. Germline trimming cut 0 bases from V and 6 bases from J; bases unmatched to any gene: 9. Looked up from germline, CDR1 is SGDLS and CDR2 is YYNGEE. For the CDR3, the DNA is TGTGCCAGCAGCGTAGGGGACCGTAGCGGGGGGTTCAATGAGCAGTTCTTC. It is translated as CASSVGDRSGGFNEQFF. The full variable domain, in which reference TRBV9 and TRBJ2-1 provide the parts outside the CDR3, is DSGVTQTPKHLITATGQRVTLRCSPRSGDLSVYWYQQSLDQGLQFLIQYYNGEERAKGNILERFSAQQFPDLHSELNLSSLELGDSALYFCASSVGDRSGGFNEQFFGPGTRLTVL.

The DNA for the CDR3 is TGTGCCAGCAGCAGTACACAGGGGGGCAATAGCAATCAGCCCCAGCATTTT. It codes for CASSSTQGGNSNQPQHF. The chain couples TRBV5-8 to TRBJ1-5, with 8 bases matching TRBD1. The CDR3 is 17 residues long. The ends lost 4 bases at V and 0 bases at J; junction bases unmatched: 9. The germline gives CDR1 SGHTS, CDR2 YDEGEE. Filled out from reference TRBV5-8 and TRBJ1-5, the complete variable domain reads EAGVTQSPTHLIKTRGQQATLRCSPISGHTSVYWYQQALGLGLQFLLWYDEGEERNRGNFPPRFSGRQFPNYSSELNVNALELEDSALYLCASSSTQGGNSNQPQHFGDGTRLSIL.

The J gene is TRBJ1-2, the V gene TRBV6-1; D not certain. Germline-derived CDR1 and CDR2 are MNHNS and SASEGT. Deletions cut 1 base from V and 3 bases from J, with 15 bases between. This CDR3 has 16 residues. CDR3 in amino acids: CASSEGRYSLDYGYTF. The CDR3 DNA sequence: TGTGCCAGCAGTGAAGGCAGGTATTCTTTGGACTATGGCTACACCTTC.

The V call is TRBV9, the J call TRBJ1-1; 7 positions match TRBD1. V dropped 1 base and J dropped 5; count of bases not matched to a gene: 2. The germline V gene encodes CDR1 SGDLS and CDR2 YYNGEE. This CDR3 has 13 residues. Written as DNA, the CDR3 is TGTGCCAGCAGCGTAAACAGGGGTACTGAAGCTTTCTTT. Translated: CASSVNRGTEAFF.

The V gene is TRBV7-2, the J gene TRBJ2-7, with 8 bases that match TRBD2. Per germline, CDR1 SGHTA and CDR2 FQGNSA. This CDR3 region has 15 residues. The junction had 10 bases not matched to a gene; V was cut back by 5 bases and J by 4 bases. CDR3 region: CASSAQAGGPYEQYF. The CDR3 bases are TGTGCCAGCAGCGCGCAGGCGGGAGGTCCTTACGAGCAGTACTTC.

The CDR3 DNA reads TGTGCCAGCAGCCGACGCCCGGTGGACAGGGTTAATGAGCAGTTCTTC. Translation gives CASSRRPVDRVNEQFF. The V gene is TRBV11-2, the J gene TRBJ2-1, with 8 bases that match TRBD1. The CDR3 loop spans 16 amino acids. J was trimmed by 7 bases and V by 5 bases; bases with no gene match: 13. CDR1 and CDR2 from the germline V gene are SGHAT and FQNNGV.